Given below is one T cell receptor beta chain in context. Its binding antigen is unknown. Within one base of it there is no much larger clone, and no base qualities were kept. TCRbeta CDR3 regions were amplified from genomic DNA by means of the immunoSEQ Assay, a bias-controlled multiplex PCR. As for the authors' bioinformatics: The number of nucleated cells in each sample was estimated by amplification of reference gene primers within the assay. Sequence reads were collapsed and filtered to measure the absolute abundance of every unique TCRbeta CDR3 rearrangement. For each sample, productive Simpson clonality was calculated by taking the square root of Simpson's diversity index across productive rearrangements. Held by TCRdb, this immuneACCESS table contains in-frame sequences only and omits some clones. Under half of the omission traces to an unresolved V gene where checked; the cause of the rest is unknown. V, J and clone size are taken as reported in that table, and D and trimming were inferred from the DNA itself. In this sample the table shows a few hundred thousand clones, about 90% of which occur a single time. Clones ranked in the top ten supply 1.9% of the sample.

Each collaborating institution followed its own protocols to collect whole blood in K2EDTA tubes. For TCRbeta analysis, collaborators shipped samples in one of three forms: frozen whole blood, isolated PBMCs, or DNA extracted from either of those sample types. These data originate in a study of blood T cell repertoires in COVID-19 (dated by TCRdb to the early 2020s). About the investigation overall: Samples covering the acute and convalescent phases of COVID-19 were provided by collaborators in the United States, Italy and Spain. The repertoires were released in a freely available public database meant as a resource for research on the immune response to SARS-CoV-2. The dataset comprised deeply sampled blood TCRbeta repertoires from subjects exposed to, actively infected with, or recovered from COVID-19. The prospective study material was composed of cDNA or gDNA derived from T cells, B-cell-depleted T cells, or PBMCs. Samples were obtained from the ongoing ImmuneRACE study (first 160 participants) and from over a thousand subjects provided by 6 global collaborators. Where available, HLA class I and class II types were obtained from metadata supplied by the sample provider rather than from assay-based typing. Nearly every sample came with metadata listing a de-identified subject ID, COVID-19 status, age in years and sex. Results and caveats for the whole study, not just this receptor: The amount of clinical and demographic metadata varied by source and participant and was provided uncurated.

The CDR3 starts with the cysteine, ends with the phenylalanine, and has 14 residues. Only the CDR3 part of the read is kept: 42 bases, read in frame from the first base. For CDR1 and CDR2, the germline V gene (reference sequence) lists LNHDA and SQIVND. Trimming costs V 3 bases and J 4 bases, and their ends lie 12 bases apart. The sample was peripheral blood. The clonotype originates from a man aged 35 to 55 with active or convalescent COVID-19. This chain joins TRBV19 to TRBJ1-2, with the D gene not confidently named. The CDR3 protein: CASSMTPGTYGYTF. The DNA sequence is TGTGCCAGTAGTATGACGCCAGGAACCTATGGCTACACCTTC.